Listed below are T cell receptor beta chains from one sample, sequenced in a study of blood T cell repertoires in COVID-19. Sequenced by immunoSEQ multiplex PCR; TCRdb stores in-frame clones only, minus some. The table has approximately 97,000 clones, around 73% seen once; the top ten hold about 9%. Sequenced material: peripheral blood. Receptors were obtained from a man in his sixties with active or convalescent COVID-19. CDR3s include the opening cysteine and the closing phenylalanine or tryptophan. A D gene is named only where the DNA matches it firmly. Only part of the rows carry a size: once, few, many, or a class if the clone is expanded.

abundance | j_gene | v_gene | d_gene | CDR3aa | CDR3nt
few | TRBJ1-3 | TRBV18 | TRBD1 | CASSNSRTGFRSSGNTIYF | TGTGCCAGCTCAAATTCGAGGACAGGGTTTAGAAGCTCTGGAAACACCATATATTTT
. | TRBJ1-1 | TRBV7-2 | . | CASSSLGGNEAFF | TGTGCCAGCAGCTCCCTGGGGGGTAATGAAGCTTTCTTT
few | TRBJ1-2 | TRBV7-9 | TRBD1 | CASSSLLRDRNYGYTF | TGTGCCAGCAGCTCCCTCCTAAGGGACAGAAACTATGGCTACACCTTC
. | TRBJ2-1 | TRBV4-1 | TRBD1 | CASSQDYRGSEQFF | TGCGCCAGCAGCCAAGACTACAGGGGGAGTGAGCAGTTCTTC
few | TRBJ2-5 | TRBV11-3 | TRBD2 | CASSLDPSGTQETQYF | TGTGCCAGCAGCTTAGACCCCAGCGGGACCCAAGAGACCCAGTACTTC
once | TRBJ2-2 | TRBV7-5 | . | CARSFSMGRVLAGTNTGELFF | TGTGCCAGAAGCTTCTCTATGGGGCGGGTACTAGCGGGAACCAACACCGGGGAGCTGTTTTTT
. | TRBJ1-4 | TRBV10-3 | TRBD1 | CAISGTGGGEKLFF | TGTGCCATCAGCGGCACAGGGGGCGGTGAAAAACTGTTTTTT
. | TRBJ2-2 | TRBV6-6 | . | CASSPMGLINTGELFF | TGTGCCAGCAGCCCCATGGGACTTATCAACACCGGGGAGCTGTTTTTT
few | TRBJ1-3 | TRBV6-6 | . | CASSYQAGSGNTIYF | TGTGCCAGCAGTTACCAGGCAGGGTCTGGAAACACCATATATTTT
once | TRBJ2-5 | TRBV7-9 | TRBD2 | CASSLGDGLAGETQYF | TGTGCCAGCAGCTTAGGGGACGGACTAGCTGGAGAGACCCAGTACTTC
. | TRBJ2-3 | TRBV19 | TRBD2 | CASTVSGRPNTDTQYF | TGTGCCAGTACCGTTAGCGGGAGGCCCAACACAGATACGCAGTATTTT
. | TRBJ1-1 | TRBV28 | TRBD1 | CASGTAILEAFF | TGTGCTTCCGGGACAGCGATACTTGAAGCTTTCTTT
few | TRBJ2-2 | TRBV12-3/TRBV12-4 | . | CATRGRGGELFF | TGTGCCACCCGCGGGCGGGGCGGGGAGCTGTTTTTT
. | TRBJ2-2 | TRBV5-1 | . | CASRGGSNTGELFF | TGCGCCAGCAGGGGAGGATCGAACACCGGGGAGCTGTTTTTT
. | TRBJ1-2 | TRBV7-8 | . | CASSLAPDSPYGYTF | TGTGCCAGCAGCTTAGCTCCGGACAGTCCCTATGGCTACACCTTC
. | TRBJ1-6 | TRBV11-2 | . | CASSFSSISLSSPLHF | TGTGCCAGCAGCTTTTCTAGTATCTCCCTAAGTTCACCCCTCCACTTT
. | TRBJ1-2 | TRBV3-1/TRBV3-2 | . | CASSHEGKGDGYTF | TGTGCCAGCAGCCATGAGGGTAAAGGCGATGGCTACACCTTC
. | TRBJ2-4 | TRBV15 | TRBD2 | CATSRDNTSGRARAYF | TGTGCCACCAGCAGAGATAATACTAGCGGGAGGGCCAGAGCGTACTTC
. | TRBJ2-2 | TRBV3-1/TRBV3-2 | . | CASIGGGRAGELFF | TGTGCCAGCATAGGCGGCGGTCGGGCCGGGGAGCTGTTTTTT
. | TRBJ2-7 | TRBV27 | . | CASSFRSSGLFYEQYF | TGTGCCAGCAGTTTCCGGTCCAGCGGGCTGTTCTACGAGCAGTACTTC
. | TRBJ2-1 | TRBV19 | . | CASASGSWNEQFF | TGTGCCAGTGCCTCGGGGTCGTGGAATGAGCAGTTCTTC
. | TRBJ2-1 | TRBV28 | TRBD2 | CASTRGGSSYNEQFF | TGTGCCAGCACCCGGGGCGGGAGTTCCTACAATGAGCAGTTCTTC
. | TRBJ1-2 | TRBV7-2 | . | CASSFSSRESYGYTF | TGTGCCAGCAGCTTCTCCTCCAGGGAAAGCTATGGCTACACCTTC
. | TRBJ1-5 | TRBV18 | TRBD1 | CASSPLGGLNQPQHF | TGTGCCAGCTCACCACTAGGGGGCCTCAATCAGCCCCAGCATTTT
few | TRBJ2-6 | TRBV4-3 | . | CASRPGQLSSGANVLTF | TGCGCCAGCAGACCCGGACAACTGAGCTCTGGGGCCAACGTCCTGACTTTC
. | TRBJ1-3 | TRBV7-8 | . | CASSADGGEYTGNTIYF | TGTGCCAGCAGCGCCGACGGGGGGGAATATACTGGAAACACCATATATTTT
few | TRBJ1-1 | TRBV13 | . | CASSLEIIGNTEAFF | TGTGCCAGCAGCTTAGAAATCATCGGGAACACTGAAGCTTTCTTT
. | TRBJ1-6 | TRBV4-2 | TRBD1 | CASSQDRVMDSPLHF | TGTGCCAGCAGCCAGGACAGGGTGATGGATTCACCCCTCCACTTT
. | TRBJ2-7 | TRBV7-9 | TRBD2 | CASSSTRLAGGYEQYF | TGTGCCAGCAGCTCCACACGACTAGCGGGAGGCTACGAGCAGTACTTC
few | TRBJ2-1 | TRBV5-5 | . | CASSYTGNEQFF | TGTGCCAGCAGCTATACAGGGAATGAGCAGTTCTTC
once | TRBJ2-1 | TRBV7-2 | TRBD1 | CASSPGQGGYNEQFF | TGTGCCAGCAGCCCCGGACAGGGGGGGTACAATGAGCAGTTCTTC
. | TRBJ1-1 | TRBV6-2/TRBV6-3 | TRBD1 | CASSYFTGGTNTEAFF | TGTGCCAGCAGTTACTTTACAGGGGGCACTAACACTGAAGCTTTCTTT
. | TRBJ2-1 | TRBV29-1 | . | CSDTGDSQYNEQFF | TGCAGTGACACGGGGGACAGTCAATACAATGAGCAGTTCTTC
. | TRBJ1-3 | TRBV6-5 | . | CASSYSSGSGNTIYF | TGTGCCAGCAGTTACTCGTCGGGATCTGGAAACACCATATATTTT
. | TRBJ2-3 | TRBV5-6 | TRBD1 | CASSYGQEYSTDTQYF | TGTGCCAGCAGCTATGGACAGGAGTATAGCACAGATACGCAGTATTTT
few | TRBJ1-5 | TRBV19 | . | CASSIGTGNQPQHF | TGTGCCAGTAGTATAGGAACGGGCAATCAGCCCCAGCATTTT
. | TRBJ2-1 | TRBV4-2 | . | CASSKLGGEQFF | TGTGCCAGCAGCAAGTTAGGGGGTGAGCAGTTCTTC
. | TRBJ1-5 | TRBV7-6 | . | CASSPEVGASNQPQHF | TGTGCCAGCAGCCCCGAGGTGGGGGCAAGCAATCAGCCCCAGCATTTT
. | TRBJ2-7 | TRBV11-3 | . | CASSLVQGSYEQYF | TGTGCCAGCAGCTTAGTACAGGGCTCCTACGAGCAGTACTTC
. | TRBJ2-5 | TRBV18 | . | CASSPGTQGETQYF | TGTGCCAGCTCACCAGGGACTCAGGGAGAGACCCAGTACTTC
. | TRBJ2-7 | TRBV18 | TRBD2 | CASSPPGGRVNEQYF | TGTGCCAGCTCACCACCGGGCGGGAGGGTGAACGAGCAGTACTTC
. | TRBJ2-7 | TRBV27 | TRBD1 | CASSTWTGGSYEQYF | TGTGCCAGCAGTACCTGGACAGGGGGGTCCTACGAGCAGTACTTC
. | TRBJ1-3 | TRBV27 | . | CASSPALRSSGNTIYF | TGTGCCAGCAGCCCCGCCCTTCGGAGCTCTGGAAACACCATATATTTT
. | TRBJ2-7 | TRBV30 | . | CAWSALDGEQYF | TGTGCCTGGAGTGCCCTAGACGGGGAGCAGTACTTC
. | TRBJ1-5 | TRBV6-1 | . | CASSEAPGGNQPQHF | TGTGCCAGCAGTGAAGCGCCCGGGGGGAATCAGCCCCAGCATTTT
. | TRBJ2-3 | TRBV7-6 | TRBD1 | CASSLGPGQGSNTQYF | TGTGCCAGCAGCTTAGGGCCGGGACAGGGGTCTAATACGCAGTATTTT
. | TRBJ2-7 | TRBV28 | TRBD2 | CASSLVSGTSGSSEQYF | TGTGCCAGCAGTTTAGTTTCAGGGACTAGCGGGAGCTCCGAGCAGTACTTC